The rows below give T cell receptor beta chains drawn from one sample of a study of brain T cells in children with intractable seizures. Assay: immunoSEQ multiplex PCR; the TCRdb copy retains only in-frame clones and omits some. This table has a few hundred thousand clones, 93% appearing once. Sequenced here: peripheral blood, sampled 5 to 6 months after surgery. The receptors stem from a boy younger than two with tuberous sclerosis and intractable seizures. The CDR3 runs from the conserved cysteine through the conserved F or W. The D gene is left open where the match is weak.

NA,TRBV29-1,TRBJ1-2,CSVDPVLGTGYGYTF,TGCAGCGTTGACCCCGTACTTGGGACCGGCTATGGCTACACCTTC
NA,TRBV2,TRBJ1-5,CASRDLWSNQPQHF,TGTGCCAGCAGGGACCTATGGAGCAATCAGCCCCAGCATTTT
NA,TRBV12-3/TRBV12-4,TRBJ1-1,CASSFQVNTEAFF,TGTGCCAGCAGTTTTCAGGTGAACACTGAAGCTTTCTTT
NA,TRBV5-1,TRBJ1-3,CASSRTAPGNTIYF,TGCGCCAGCAGCCGGACAGCCCCTGGAAACACCATATATTTT
TRBD2,TRBV7-9,TRBJ2-1,CASSLAGGGASHEQFF,TGTGCCAGCAGCTTAGCGGGCGGGGGGGCCAGTCATGAGCAGTTCTTC
TRBD2,TRBV10-3,TRBJ2-7,CAIRTSGSSYEQYF,TGTGCCATCAGGACTAGCGGGAGCTCCTACGAGCAGTACTTC
NA,TRBV2,TRBJ1-5,CASSDEATFNQPQHF,TGTGCCAGCAGTGATGAGGCGACCTTCAATCAGCCCCAGCATTTT
NA,TRBV18,TRBJ2-2,CASSPPGVSGSGELFF,TGTGCCAGCTCACCACCGGGGGTTAGCGGCAGCGGGGAGCTGTTTTTT
TRBD1,TRBV15,TRBJ2-7,CATSTKTGTVYEQYF,TGTGCCACCAGCACTAAAACCGGGACAGTCTACGAGCAGTACTTC
NA,TRBV5-1,TRBJ2-5,CASSLSRSQETQYF,TGCGCCAGCAGCTTGAGTCGGTCCCAAGAGACCCAGTACTTC